This is a list of T cell receptor beta chains from one sample in a study of STAT3 mutations in large granular lymphocyte leukemia. Measured with immunoSEQ multiplex PCR; TCRdb has only the in-frame clones, and not every one. The sample consists of roughly 22,000 clones, approximately 94% of them appearing once. The sequenced sample consisted of peripheral blood mononuclear cells. These receptors all come from a man aged 40-50 years with T-cell large granular lymphocyte leukemia. Some clones in this sample may be carry-over from other donors' samples. CDR3s leave out the opening cysteine and the closing phenylalanine or tryptophan. Clone size is stated in some rows and not others, as once, few, many or a class when expanded.

clone size	J gene	V gene	CDR3 protein
.	TRBJ2-7	TRBV11-2	ASSLGQGAGEQY
.	TRBJ2-3	TRBV19	ASSIGRGPVSTDTQY
.	TRBJ1-1	TRBV7-3	ASSLSRLGRTEAF
.	TRBJ2-3	TRBV5-1	ASNLAGASDTQY
once	TRBJ2-7	TRBV7-6	ASSLAAGTVYEQY
.	TRBJ1-2	TRBV25-1	ASSEYGDTYGYT
.	TRBJ2-1	TRBV7-3	ASSSQTGALSYNEQF
.	TRBJ2-7	TRBV7-9	ASRRDGTYEQY
few	TRBJ2-7	TRBV10-1	ASSDHDRRVPRGQY
.	TRBJ1-2	TRBV7-2	ASSPRTFDYGYT
.	TRBJ1-2	TRBV6-5	ASSYSGREDGYT
.	TRBJ2-7	TRBV4-1	ASSHGGGYEQY
.	TRBJ1-6	TRBV9	ASSVVDNSPLH
.	TRBJ2-1	TRBV5-1	ASSLVGDSVGEQF
.	TRBJ2-7	TRBV9	ASSVRQVAYEQY
.	TRBJ1-6	TRBV13	ASKSSYNSPLH
.	TRBJ1-2	TRBV7-2	ASSLSGSNYGYT
.	TRBJ1-1	TRBV9	ASSVAPTGNTEAF
.	TRBJ2-2	TRBV10-3	AIAGLAGVGTGELF
.	TRBJ2-7	TRBV6-6	ASSYSRGGGYEQY
.	TRBJ1-2	TRBV15	ATSIPQTANYGYT
.	TRBJ1-2	TRBV5-4	ASSERDRGSLNYGYT
.	TRBJ2-7	TRBV5-6	ASSLGDTARTYEQY
.	TRBJ1-5	TRBV15	ATSINWGTGSNQPQH
.	TRBJ2-5	TRBV27	ASSLEGDGEKTQY
.	TRBJ2-3	TRBV2	ASGAGAHSTDTQY
.	TRBJ2-1	TRBV28	ASSLGGAGLHEQF